This T cell receptor (beta chain) was observed in a study of shared clonotypes between healthy human individuals. TCRdb's table, derived via immunoSEQ multiplex PCR, lists solely in-frame clones and lacks some. The repertoire holds about 2 million clones, approximately 94% seen once, with approximately 1% in the top ten. Naive CD8 cells, CD45RO-negative and positively selected for CCR7, excluded terminally differentiated effector memory CD45RA+ cells. The length of the CDR3 is 13 residues. V was cut by 1 base and J by 8 bases, with 9 bases left in between. From germline, CDR1 is LGHNA and CDR2 YSLEER.

The gene calls are TRBV4-3 and TRBJ2-4; the D gene could be TRBD1 or TRBD2 (5 bases each). Sequenced input: naive CD8+ T cells sorted from blood. This clonotype was obtained from a man younger than 35 in good health. The CDR3 sequence is CASSQVLGDIQYF. CDR3 nucleotides: TGCGCCAGCAGCCAAGTTCTGGGGGACATTCAGTACTTC.